The sequence of this T cell receptor beta chain was determined in a study of CD8 T cells in ankylosing spondylitis. This clonotype turned up a few times. The CDR3 length is 16 residues. V lost 0 bases and J 5 bases, leaving 18 bases between the germline ends. Germline CDR1 DFQATT, CDR2 SNEGSKA (reference sequence). Each CDR3 protein is one row after TCRdb ran MiXCR on the 5' RACE reads. The table includes about 360,000 distinct CDR3 sequences, 20% to 25% detected once. The chain uses TRBV20-1 and TRBJ2-3; D call uncertain. The sample consisted of blood, either unsorted or a sorted T cell fraction (not recorded which). The TCR sequence derives from a male donor with ankylosing spondylitis or in good health (not recorded which). CDR3 protein: CSARDPRRGPEDTQYF. CDR3 DNA sequence: TGCAGTGCTAGAGACCCTCGGCGTGGCCCTGAAGATACGCAGTATTTT.